This TCR beta chain was obtained from a study of Ad26.COV2.S vaccination and SARS-CoV-2 variants. Study details: Intramuscular Ad26.COV2.S doses were given once or twice, 56 days apart. Study results and caveats: Whether participants received vaccine or placebo, their non-spike TCR breadth was similar. Estimates derived from TCR breadth and depth analyses may have underestimated total T cell responses.

Points on this clone: Its antigen is currently unknown.

Treatment noted: approximately 18 received Ad26.COV2.S at low or high dose, single or two shots; roughly five received placebo; per-sample allocation not given. After the first vaccine or placebo injection, samples were drawn on day 63. An adult donor aged 18-55 years was enrolled in Boston. This table comes from immunoSEQ multiplex PCR, and its TCRdb copy is limited to in-frame clones, with some not included. The sample lists 350,000 to 500,000 clones; around 90% were seen once. This CDR3 has 13 residues. Losses at the gene ends were 10 bases for V and 1 base for J; bases not matched to a gene: 2. Germline V gives CDR1 MDHEN, CDR2 SYDVKM.

The starting material was peripheral blood, obtained in a trial of Ad26.COV2.S vaccine versus placebo. This receptor was obtained from a person between 18 and 65 years old who received the Ad26.COV2.S COVID-19 vaccine or a placebo. V is TRBV28 and J is TRBJ2-2, with 8 positions matching TRBD1. The CDR3 spells CATTGGNTGELFF. The DNA for the CDR3 is TGTGCCACCACAGGGGGGAACACCGGGGAGCTGTTTTTT.